The rows below give T cell receptor beta chains drawn from one sample of a study of response to subunit inactivated influenza vaccine. TCRdb re-analysed the RT-PCR reads in MiXCR, keeping a single row per CDR3 protein. The sample consists of under 200,000 distinct CDR3 sequences, roughly 12% of them appearing once. These data are also associated with another study on T cells expressing NK-cell markers.

Sequencing used CD8+ T cells sorted from PBMCs, obtained 11 to 12 days after vaccination. The receptor source for this set is a man in his fifties who received an inactivated influenza vaccine. CDR3s leave out the opening cysteine and the closing phenylalanine or tryptophan. The order of the fields is J gene, V gene, clone size, CDR3 protein. The size field is filled for only some rows; it gives once, few, many or a size class.

TRBJ2-5	TRBV7-9	NA	ASSLSGEGILGETQY
TRBJ2-1	TRBV13	many	ASSQGGNEQF
TRBJ1-1	TRBV7-9	NA	ASSWKGATEAF
TRBJ2-3	TRBV13	few	ASSLWESPTDTQY
TRBJ1-2	TRBV29-1	NA	SVEDPKGANYGYT
TRBJ1-4	TRBV5-6	few	ASSSPGQRNEKLF
TRBJ2-1	TRBV6-6	many	ASTGSSYNEQF
TRBJ2-3	TRBV24-1	few	ATSDFPAGTDTQY
TRBJ2-7	TRBV29-1	many	SVRGTSAYSYEQY
TRBJ1-1	TRBV29-1	NA	SVERVGAIEAF
TRBJ2-3	TRBV7-8	few	ASSLGSGSPPDTQY
TRBJ1-4	TRBV4-3	NA	ASSQDPRWATNEKLF
TRBJ2-7	TRBV2	NA	ASRYRDRDYEQY
TRBJ2-2	TRBV6-1	NA	ASSRIETGELF
TRBJ1-4	TRBV12-3/TRBV12-4	NA	ASRGEGYGEKLF
TRBJ2-1	TRBV12-3/TRBV12-4	few	ASSLYGLAGGGGQF
TRBJ2-1	TRBV2	few	ASRTVNEQF
TRBJ1-1	TRBV25-1	few	ASSRAGPEAF
TRBJ1-1	TRBV9	many	ASSFGMNTEAF
TRBJ1-1	TRBV7-9	many	ASSSGGTEAF
TRBJ2-3	TRBV7-9	few	ASSLGVSSTDTQY
TRBJ2-1	TRBV7-9	few	ASGLASEQF
TRBJ1-3	TRBV7-8	NA	ASSQTSGTIY
TRBJ1-2	TRBV12-3/TRBV12-4	few	ASSPGQRYGYT
TRBJ2-1	TRBV9	few	ASSLRKGGDSYNEQF
TRBJ2-7	TRBV20-1	few	SARDGTTSSYEQY
TRBJ2-5	TRBV29-1	NA	SVEPRGRKTQY
TRBJ2-5	TRBV10-1	few	ASSARGGLQETQY
TRBJ2-1	TRBV10-3	many	AISESDTPYNEQF
TRBJ2-1	TRBV3-1	NA	ASSQVRGGPYNEQF
TRBJ1-3	TRBV2	few	ASSGLSSGNTIY
TRBJ2-1	TRBV7-3	NA	ASSLSGFSYNEQF
TRBJ2-1	TRBV20-1	NA	SASSRASYNEQF
TRBJ2-7	TRBV7-9	few	ASSSTGIEQY
TRBJ2-7	TRBV6-1	few	ASSEIGTASYEQY
TRBJ2-1	TRBV29-1	NA	SVEGPQEAYNEQF
TRBJ1-5	TRBV20-1	NA	SAQTGGGNQPQH
TRBJ2-2	TRBV7-6	NA	ASSRKPGQNTGELF
TRBJ2-1	TRBV6-4	NA	ASSPGLAGEVGVNEQF
TRBJ2-2	TRBV7-9	NA	ASSLAITPTGELF
TRBJ2-5	TRBV6-2/TRBV6-3	NA	ASSYRASGFQETQY
TRBJ2-5	TRBV29-1	NA	SVDLARGLETQY
TRBJ2-7	TRBV6-1	NA	ASGLAGVYEQY
TRBJ1-1	TRBV12-3/TRBV12-4	many	ASSPDGLGTEAF
TRBJ2-7	TRBV28	NA	ASSLHPARYEQY
TRBJ2-1	TRBV9	few	ASSVAWRQNEQF
TRBJ2-7	TRBV2	few	ASSPGFYEQY
TRBJ1-2	TRBV18	NA	ASSPRPGKEDYGYT
TRBJ2-7	TRBV27	few	ASSLVVAGGGYEQY